This TCR beta chain was captured by sequencing in a study of early T cells in non-severe SARS-CoV-2 infection. In the library, individual cDNA molecules carried attached unique molecular identifiers. TCRdb redid the calling of the 5' RACE reads with MiXCR, one entry per CDR3 protein. The table has about 80,000 distinct CDR3 sequences, around 13% seen once. This clonotype was found a few times. The germline V gene has CDR1 MNHEY and CDR2 SMNVEV (reference sequence). V was clipped by 8 bases and J by 7 bases; unmatched bases: 9. The CDR3 contains 15 residues. This clonotype was obtained from an adult who was a healthcare worker with PCR-confirmed SARS-CoV-2 infection or an uninfected control (not recorded which). V gene TRBV27 combines with J gene TRBJ2-3; 13 bases map to TRBD2. The sequenced sample consisted of whole blood. The CDR3 nucleotides read TGTGCCAGCGGCATCGGGACTAGCGGGGTTTATACGCAGTATTTT. Translating gives CASGIGTSGVYTQYF.